This T cell receptor (beta chain) was sequenced during a study of T cells after posttransplantation cyclophosphamide. Findings and caveats of the study: Blood and skin or GI T cell repertoires showed limited TRB overlap. Recipient CMV seropositivity and CMV reactivation strongly tracked TRB clonality. Later blood repertoires were often dominated by clones from the donor CD8+ memory compartment.

Treatment was busulfan-fludarabine conditioning, a marrow graft, and cyclophosphamide on days +3 and +4. Profiled with immunoSEQ multiplex PCR; TCRdb holds only in-frame clones, not every one. This sample shows about 7,700 clones and no singletons; roughly 21% rests with the ten largest. Trimming took off 2 bases at V and 0 bases at J, with 12 bases between the two ends. The V gene's germline CDR1 is SGHNT and CDR2 YYREEE (reference sequence). The CDR3 totals 15 residues. At least ten counts were recorded for this clone. Antigen unknown. Material: PBMCs, obtained roughly 3 months after allogeneic stem cell transplant with posttransplant cyclophosphamide. V and J are TRBV5-4 and TRBJ2-7, with D perhaps matching TRBD1 (5 bases). The clonotype comes from a female patient in her 60s who received an allogeneic stem cell transplant from an unrelated donor, was CMV-positive, and had acute GVHD only. Some T cells may be transferred from the graft donor. In DNA form, the CDR3 reads TGTGCCAGCAGCTTTGGGGCCATTAGCTCCTACGAGCAGTACTTC. Protein sequence: CASSFGAISSYEQYF.